A single sample gave rise to the 17 T cell receptor beta chains below, sequenced in a study of cytomegalovirus exposure and HLA in healthy donors. 60 Vbeta and 13 Jbeta primers were used in PCR. Repertoires were generated with immunoSEQ multiplex PCR, while TCRdb's copy carries only in-frame clones and drops some. Of 150,000 or so clones detected, roughly 73% appear once; the ten largest clones hold approximately 10%. Material: PBMCs. Receptors originate from a man aged 18 to 30 in good health and CMV-seropositive.

The V gene is TRBV15, the J gene TRBJ2-1; tentative D call: TRBD2 (5 bases). The ends were cut back, 0 bases at V and 4 bases at J, with 10 bases in the middle. The CDR3 is 15 residues long. Germline CDR1 is LNHNV and CDR2 is YYDKDF (reference sequence). The CDR3 sequence is CATSRDMRGYNEQFF. DNA of the CDR3: TGTGCCACCAGCAGAGATATGCGCGGGTACAATGAGCAGTTCTTC.

V gene TRBV29-1 combines with J gene TRBJ2-2; a weak D match, TRBD1 (5 bases). V lost 6 bases and J 5 bases, leaving 7 bases between the germline ends. The CDR3 is 11 residues long. CDR1 is SQVTM, CDR2 ANQGSEA, per germline. DNA for the CDR3: TGCAGCGTGCAGGGAACCGGGGAGCTGTTTTTT. Its translation is CSVQGTGELFF.

V usage is TRBV28 and J usage is TRBJ2-7; 7 bases are shared with TRBD2. This CDR3 comprises 14 residues. Germline loops: CDR1 MDHEN, CDR2 SYDVKM. The junction had 6 bases not matched to a gene; V was cut back by 5 bases and J by 2 bases. CDR3 amino acids: CASSTSSGAYEQYF. The CDR3 DNA reads as TGTGCCAGCAGTACCTCTAGCGGAGCCTACGAGCAGTACTTC.

The chain is built from TRBV2 and TRBJ2-7; tentative D call: TRBD2 (6 bases). Germline values: CDR1 SNHLY, CDR2 FYNNEI. The CDR3 runs 14 residues. Trimming shortened V by 0 bases and J by 2 bases, and 8 bases separated the two germline ends. CDR3 residues: CASSEASGPYEQYF. The DNA of the CDR3 is TGTGCCAGCAGTGAAGCTAGCGGTCCCTACGAGCAGTACTTC. The variable domain in full, completed from reference TRBV2 and TRBJ2-7, reads EPEVTQTPSHQVTQMGQEVILRCVPISNHLYFYWYRQILGQKVEFLVSFYNNEISEKSEIFDDQFSVERPDGSNFTLKIRSTKLEDSAMYFCASSEASGPYEQYFGPGTRLTVT.

Regarding this clone: At one boundary the junction diverges from the germline segment, which might be a read error. The V and J genes are TRBV28 and TRBJ1-2, with D perhaps matching TRBD1 (6 bases). The CDR3 spans 12 residues. Germline CDR1 reads MDHEN; CDR2 reads SYDVKM. This chain's CDR3 is CASRQGHYGYPF. The CDR3 coding sequence is TGTGCCAGCAGACAGGGACACTATGGCTACCCCTTC.

This chain links TRBV29-1 with TRBJ2-5, with 8 bases fitting TRBD1. V lost 6 bases to trimming and J lost 1 base; unmatched junction nucleotides: 4. Germline loops: CDR1 SQVTM, CDR2 ANQGSEA. The CDR3 length is 13 residues. The CDR3 reads CSVAGTGQETQYF. CDR3 DNA: TGCAGCGTAGCCGGGACAGGCCAAGAGACCCAGTACTTC.

The chain links TRBV10-2 to TRBJ2-2, with D hard to call. Trimming removed 11 bases at V and 2 bases at J, with 18 bases between. CDR1 and CDR2 (germline): WSHSY, SAAADI. The CDR3 loop spans 15 amino acids. This CDR3 is CAAVVSATNTGELFF. In DNA, the CDR3 is TGCGCCGCGGTCGTCTCAGCGACTAACACCGGGGAGCTGTTTTTT.

The chain is built from TRBV7-2 and TRBJ2-2, with TRBD1 matching over 10 bases. V shed 1 base, J shed 6 bases, and the junction held 2 bases outside the gene matches. Germline lookup yields CDR1 SGHTA and CDR2 FQGNSA. The CDR3 length is 15 residues. The chain's CDR3 is CASSLGGTGAGELFF. The CDR3 DNA sequence: TGTGCCAGCAGCTTAGGGGGGACAGGGGCCGGGGAGCTGTTTTTT.

This clone appeared a few times. The chain recombines TRBV30 with TRBJ1-5; TRBD1 aligns across 12 bases. CDR1 is GTSNPN, CDR2 SVGIG, per germline (reference sequence). The CDR3 is 16 amino acids. V lost 3 bases and J lost 4; bases outside the gene matches: 7. The CDR3 DNA reads as TGTGCCTGGAGCTCAGGGGACAGGGGGCGAAATCAGCCCCAGCATTTT. As protein: CAWSSGDRGRNQPQHF.

This rearrangement joins TRBV7-6 to TRBJ1-5, with 7 positions matching TRBD1. Trimming took 5 bases from V and 7 from J; bases not matched to a gene: 5. Germline V lookup: CDR1 SGHVS, CDR2 FNYEAQ. This CDR3 has 13 residues. This CDR3 is CASSLTGQQPQHF. The CDR3 region has the DNA TGTGCCAGCAGCCTGACAGGGCAACAGCCCCAGCATTTT.

Turning to this clone: Germline is not matched at one junction end, which may reflect a read error. V is TRBV7-9 and J is TRBJ2-7; the D gene is possibly TRBD2 (6 bases). The CDR3 contains 10 residues. Germline V lookup: CDR1 SEHNR, CDR2 FQNEAQ (reference sequence). The CDR3 DNA follows: TGTTCCAGCTCCGGGGGCGAGCAGTACTTC. Residues: CSSSGGEQYF.

J is TRBJ2-7 and V is TRBV29-1, with no clear D. Germline V gene sequence: CDR1 SQVTM, CDR2 ANQGSEA. Trimming removed 7 bases at V and 7 bases at J, with 20 bases between. There are 13 residues in the CDR3. The CDR3 loop reads CSGGGRNLREQYF. The CDR3, as DNA: TGCAGCGGAGGTGGCAGAAATTTACGGGAGCAGTACTTC.

The rearrangement joins TRBV6-4 to TRBJ2-3, with D unclear. The germline V and J ends were trimmed by 7 bases and 4 bases, with 15 bases remaining between them. Germline-derived CDR1 and CDR2 are MRHNA and SNTAGT. CDR3 length: 14 amino acids. Written as DNA, the CDR3 is TGTGCCAGCATCCTAGATCAAGGTGCAGATACGCAGTATTTT. It specifies CASILDQGADTQYF.

The chain carries TRBV7-3 and TRBJ1-1; maybe TRBD1 (5 bases). With 5 bases removed from V and 4 bases from J, the gap between germline ends came to 14 bases. The CDR3 loop spans 14 amino acids. CDR1 SGHTA and CDR2 FQGTGA come from the germline V gene. The chain's CDR3 is CASSPPEGRTEAFF. CDR3 in DNA: TGTGCCAGCAGCCCCCCGGAGGGGCGCACTGAAGCTTTCTTT.

The V gene is TRBV2, the J gene TRBJ2-7, with D possibly TRBD1 on 6 matching bases. This CDR3 has 14 residues. Per germline, CDR1 SNHLY and CDR2 FYNNEI. V was cut by 2 bases and J by 1 base, with 9 bases left in between. Written as DNA, the CDR3 is TGTGCCAGCAGTGAATTCACAGGGTCCTACGAGCAGTACTTC. It codes for CASSEFTGSYEQYF.

DNA for the CDR3: TGTGCCAGCACCCTACAACGAAACTATAGCAATCAGCCCCAGCATTTT. This gives the protein CASTLQRNYSNQPQHF. The chain has TRBV9 and TRBJ1-5; D gene ambiguous. The CDR3 is made up of 16 amino acids. Trimming removed 6 bases at V and 0 bases at J, with 16 bases between. Germline CDR1 is SGDLS and CDR2 is YYNGEE.

The CDR3 bases are TGTGCCAGTAGTATAACAGGAAGGGGAAAACTGTTTTTT. It is translated as CASSITGRGKLFF. V gene TRBV19 combines with J gene TRBJ1-4; TRBD1 is a possible D gene (5 bases). V lost 2 bases and J lost 10, with 11 bases in between. The CDR3 loop spans 13 amino acids. CDR1 and CDR2 from the germline V gene are LNHDA and SQIVND (reference sequence).